This T cell receptor beta chain comes out of a study of somatic reversion in DOCK8 deficiency (dated by TCRdb to the early 2020s). Regarding the research as a whole: In the study, T cell receptor beta repertoires were compared across three groups: DOCK8-deficient patients, DOCK8-revertant patients and healthy volunteers. The study examined how somatic reversion of pathogenic DOCK8 variants changes lymphocyte differentiation and function in DOCK8 deficiency. The DOCK8-deficient patients included in the study had already been reported in previous work. Summary of the overall study and its limitations: The methods did not specify, sample by sample, whether the source material for each sample was whole blood or PBMCs.

Healthy control blood came from volunteer donors supplied by blood services in Australia and France. Genomic DNA for TCR repertoire analysis was isolated either from whole blood samples or from PBMCs. V loses 0 bases of germline sequence and J loses 2 bases, and the interval between the two ends is 5 bases. Measured from the cysteine to the phenylalanine, the CDR3 is 14 residues long. CDR3 DNA is the only sequence kept; it has 42 bases, read in frame from the first base. Reading the germline V gene gives CDR1 SGHVS and CDR2 FNYEAQ. Libraries were prepared through multiplex PCR. One-step amplicon PCR with EuroClonality-NGS primers was used to generate TRB libraries from approximately 98 ng genomic DNA. Sequencing of the TRB amplicons was carried out on Illumina MiSeq instruments using 2 x 250 bp version 2 chemistry. The published analysis was carried out like this. IMGT/HighV-QUEST was the tool used for both primary TRB sequence analysis and V(D)J annotation. Repertoire diversity and composition were evaluated with VDJtools after nonfunctional clones were removed and downsampling was applied for comparisons between samples. The raw public data were reprocessed by TCRdb itself: fastp quality trimming at Q25, MiXCR clonotype calling, in-frame beta chains only. Entries are consolidated by CDR3 protein sequence, retaining the most common genes and DNA. The V and J calls shown here were made by TCRdb, not taken from the authors' results. The sample contains 4,000 to 5,000 distinct CDR3 sequences, about 25% of them found a single time. Roughly a tenth of the sample lies in the top ten.

On this clonotype itself: There is no known antigen for this receptor. Nothing much larger sits one base from this clone, and base qualities are not available.

Specimen: peripheral blood. The chain links TRBV7-6 with TRBJ1-3; no D segment can be confidently identified. The TCR sequence derives from a human donor in good health. This receptor has the CDR3 CASSLAGTGNTIYF. The DNA sequence is given as TGTGCCAGCAGCTTAGCAGGGACTGGAAACACCATATATTTT.